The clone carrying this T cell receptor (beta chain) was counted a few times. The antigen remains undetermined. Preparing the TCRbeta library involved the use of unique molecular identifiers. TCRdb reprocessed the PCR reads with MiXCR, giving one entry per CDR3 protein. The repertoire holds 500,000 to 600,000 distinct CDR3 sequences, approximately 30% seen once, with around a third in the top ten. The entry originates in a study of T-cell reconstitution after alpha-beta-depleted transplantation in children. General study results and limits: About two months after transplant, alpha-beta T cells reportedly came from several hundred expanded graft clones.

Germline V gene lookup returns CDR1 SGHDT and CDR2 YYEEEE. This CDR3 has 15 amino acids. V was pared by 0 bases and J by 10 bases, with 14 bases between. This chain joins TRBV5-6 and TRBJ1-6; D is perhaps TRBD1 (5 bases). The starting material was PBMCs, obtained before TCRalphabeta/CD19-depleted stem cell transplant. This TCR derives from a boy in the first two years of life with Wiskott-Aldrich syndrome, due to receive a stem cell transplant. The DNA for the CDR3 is TGTGCCAGCAGCTTGGACACAGGTTTCGGATCACCCCTCCACTTT. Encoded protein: CASSLDTGFGSPLHF.